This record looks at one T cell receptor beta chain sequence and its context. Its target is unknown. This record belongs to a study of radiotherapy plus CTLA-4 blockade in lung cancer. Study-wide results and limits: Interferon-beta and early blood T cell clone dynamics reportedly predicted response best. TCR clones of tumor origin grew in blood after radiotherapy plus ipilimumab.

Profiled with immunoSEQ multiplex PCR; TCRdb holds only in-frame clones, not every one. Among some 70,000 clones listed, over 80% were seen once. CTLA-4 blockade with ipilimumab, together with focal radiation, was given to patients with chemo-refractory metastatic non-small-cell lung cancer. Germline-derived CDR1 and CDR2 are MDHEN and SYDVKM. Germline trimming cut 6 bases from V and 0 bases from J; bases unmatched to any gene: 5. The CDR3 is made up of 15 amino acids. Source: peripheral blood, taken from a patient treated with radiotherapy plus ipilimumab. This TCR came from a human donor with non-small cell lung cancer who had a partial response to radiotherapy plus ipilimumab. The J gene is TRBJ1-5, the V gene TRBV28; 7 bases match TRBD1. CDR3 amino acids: CASRARGYSNQPQHF. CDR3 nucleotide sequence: TGTGCCAGCAGGGCCAGGGGGTATAGCAATCAGCCCCAGCATTTT.